This T cell receptor beta chain was profiled in a study of blood T cell repertoires in COVID-19. Study details: PBMCs, B-cell-depleted T cells, or T cells were the source of the cDNA or gDNA that made up the material.

This clone was recorded only once. This CDR3 region has 16 residues. Trimming removed 5 bases from V and 5 bases from J; junction bases left unmatched: 11. From germline, CDR1 is SEHNR and CDR2 FQNEAQ (reference sequence). Authors' analysis steps: Reference gene primers were amplified, and this amplification served to estimate nucleated cell counts. Here immunoSEQ multiplex PCR was the method, and the copy in TCRdb shows in-frame clones only, minus some. The D gene and trimming were derived from the DNA, and the V and J assignments and clone size from that table. This table holds a few hundred thousand clones, just over 85% found once.

The source material was PBMCs or T cells enriched from blood (not recorded which). The clonotype comes from a woman under 30 who had recovered from COVID-19. This chain uses TRBV7-9 with TRBJ2-1; 8 bases agree with TRBD2. In DNA form, the CDR3 reads TGTGCCAGCAGCCAACGAGCGGGAGTAGGGGACAATGAGCAGTTCTTC. It specifies CASSQRAGVGDNEQFF.